A single sample gave rise to the 17 T cell receptor beta chains below, sequenced in a study of patients and donors after allogeneic stem cell transplantation. TCRdb reanalysed the RT-PCR reads using MiXCR and keeps one entry per CDR3 protein. The repertoire holds under 30,000 distinct CDR3 sequences, roughly 43% seen once, with about three quarters in the top ten. The sequenced sample was blood, either unsorted or a sorted T cell fraction (not recorded which). The receptors derive from a human donor who was either an allogeneic HSCT recipient or a stem cell or donor lymphocyte infusion donor (not recorded which). It is not recorded whose cells these are; they may come from a transplant donor.

This clonotype came up a few times. V is TRBV9 and J is TRBJ2-3; 13 nucleotides align to TRBD2. V lost 0 bases, J lost 0 bases, and 7 bases stayed unmatched. This CDR3 region has 19 residues. Germline-derived CDR1 and CDR2 are SGDLS and YYNGEE. CDR3 protein: CASSVDGLAGALSTDTQYF. The DNA of the CDR3 is TGTGCCAGCAGCGTAGACGGACTAGCGGGAGCATTGAGCACAGATACGCAGTATTTT.

The sample holds a few counts of this clonotype. CDR3 loop: CASSSHRGEKLFF. In DNA form, the CDR3 reads TGTGCCAGCAGCTCCCACCGGGGTGAAAAACTGTTTTTT. This sequence joins TRBV12-3 or TRBV12-4 and TRBJ1-4; D not certain. V lost 6 bases and J 7 bases, leaving 12 bases between the germline ends. This CDR3 comprises 13 residues.

V usage is TRBV10-2 and J usage is TRBJ1-5; TRBD1 aligns across 8 bases. The V gene end was trimmed by 4 bases and the J gene end by 5 bases; junction bases not matched to a gene: 10. The V gene's germline CDR1 is WSHSY and CDR2 SAAADI. The CDR3 runs to 16 residues. The CDR3 sequence is CASSGIGQGRHQPQHF. The CDR3, as DNA: TGCGCCAGCAGTGGGATTGGACAGGGCCGACATCAGCCCCAGCATTTT.

The chain has TRBV4-2 and TRBJ2-1; D is perhaps TRBD2 (5 bases). CDR3 length equals 12 residues. The germline gives CDR1 LGHNA, CDR2 YNFKEQ. Deletions cut 4 bases from V and 9 bases from J, with 10 bases between. The CDR3 DNA sequence: TGTGCCAGCAGCCTAGAGCGGAGTGAGCAGTTCTTC. This translates into CASSLERSEQFF.

This clonotype was recorded a few times. The rearrangement joins TRBV5-1 to TRBJ1-2, with 7 bases fitting TRBD1. The length of the CDR3 is 14 residues. The junction had 7 bases not matched to a gene; V was cut back by 1 base and J by 7 bases. Germline V lookup: CDR1 SGHRS, CDR2 YFSETQ. The CDR3 is CASSLRGTARGYTF. CDR3 sequence (DNA): TGCGCCAGCAGCTTGAGAGGGACAGCTCGTGGCTACACCTTC. The variable domain in full, with the rest retrieved from reference TRBV5-1 and TRBJ1-2, is KAGVTQTPRYLIKTRGQQVTLSCSPISGHRSVSWYQQTPGQGLQFLFEYFSETQRNKGNFPGRFSGRQFSNSRSEMNVSTLELGDSALYLCASSLRGTARGYTFGSGTRLTVV.

The chain links TRBV4-1 to TRBJ1-5; TRBD1 matches 7 bases. Germline V gene sequence: CDR1 MGHRA, CDR2 YSYEKL. V was clipped by 8 bases and J by 7 bases; unmatched bases: 14. The CDR3 contains 15 residues. The CDR3 DNA reads as TGCGCCAGCGGGCCGGGACAGAGCTTTGGGCAGCCCCAGCATTTT. It codes for CASGPGQSFGQPQHF.

This rearrangement joins TRBV7-9 to TRBJ2-1; 11 positions agree with TRBD2. Germline V CDR1 and CDR2: SEHNR, FQNEAQ (reference sequence). Trimming at V came to 5 bases and at J to 6 bases, leaving 9 bases not matched to a gene. The CDR3 contains 16 residues. Here the CDR3 reads CASSPIAGGPGNEQFF. CDR3 sequence (DNA): TGTGCCAGCAGCCCAATAGCGGGAGGGCCAGGCAATGAGCAGTTCTTC.

This clonotype was counted a few times. This chain links TRBV4-2 with TRBJ2-5, with D possibly TRBD2 on 5 matching bases. The CDR3 length is 15 residues. Trimming removed 0 bases from V and 2 bases from J, with 10 bases in between. From germline, CDR1 is LGHNA and CDR2 YNFKEQ. The CDR3 DNA reads TGTGCCAGCAGCCAAGATCGGTCGGGGCAAGAGACCCAGTACTTC. Translated: CASSQDRSGQETQYF.

The rearrangement joins TRBV7-9 to TRBJ2-1; 8 bases fit TRBD2. There are 16 residues in the CDR3. Germline V gene sequence: CDR1 SEHNR, CDR2 FQNEAQ (reference sequence). With 7 bases clipped from V and 0 bases from J, the junction kept 8 bases outside the gene matches. The CDR3 sequence: CASNPRGGSSYNEQFF. CDR3 bases: TGTGCCAGCAACCCTCGCGGGGGGAGCTCCTACAATGAGCAGTTCTTC.

This clonotype occurred a few times. The chain carries TRBV5-1 and TRBJ1-1, with D uncertain. Germline CDR1 and CDR2: SGHRS and YFSETQ. With 0 bases removed from V and 2 bases from J, the gap between germline ends came to 11 bases. The CDR3 consists of 15 residues. The CDR3 reads CASSLALATNTEAFF. The CDR3 DNA reads as TGCGCCAGCAGCTTGGCTTTGGCAACCAACACTGAAGCTTTCTTT.

The chain combines TRBV29-1 with TRBJ2-5, with a weak D call TRBD2 (5 bases). The CDR3 extends over 10 amino acids. V lost 7 bases and J lost 4, with 7 bases in between. Germline assignment: CDR1 SQVTM and CDR2 ANQGSEA. This CDR3 is CSGLAETQYF. CDR3 in DNA: TGCAGCGGGCTAGCAGAGACCCAGTACTTC.

The chain combines TRBV20-1 with TRBJ2-3; D is unclear. Trimming cost V 4 bases and J 0 bases, with 8 bases left between them. The germline CDR1 and CDR2 sequences are DFQATT and SNEGSKA (reference sequence). The CDR3 loop spans 13 amino acids. The CDR3 spells CSATRKSTDTQYF. CDR3 coding DNA: TGCAGTGCTACCAGAAAAAGCACAGATACGCAGTATTTT.

This clonotype was observed at least ten times. This chain connects TRBV20-1 to TRBJ1-5, with TRBD1 identical over 7 bases. J gave up 2 bases and V 3 bases, and 10 bases lay outside the gene matches. The CDR3 extends over 16 amino acids. Germline V CDR1 and CDR2: DFQATT, SNEGSKA (reference sequence). Written as DNA, the CDR3 is TGCAGTGCTAGCCGGGACAGCCTCCGGGGCAATCAGCCCCAGCATTTT. It translates to CSASRDSLRGNQPQHF.

This clonotype was seen only a few times. This sequence joins TRBV5-1 and TRBJ2-1; D call uncertain. CDR1 is SGHRS and CDR2 is YFSETQ in the germline V gene. V was clipped by 2 bases and J by 7 bases, with 4 bases between them. The CDR3 has 11 residues. The CDR3, as DNA: TGCGCCAGCAGCTTACAGAATGAGCAGTTCTTC. Amino acid sequence: CASSLQNEQFF.

The chain couples TRBV3-1 to TRBJ2-7; D gene unclear. The V gene lost 4 bases and the J gene lost 4 bases, with 11 bases spanning the gap. CDR3 length: 13 amino acids. From germline, CDR1 is LGHDT and CDR2 YNNKEL (reference sequence). The CDR3: CASSPRSRYEQYF. The CDR3 DNA reads TGTGCCAGCAGCCCGAGGAGCAGGTACGAGCAGTACTTC.

This clonotype was seen only a few times. The chain employs TRBV6-5 and TRBJ2-5, with D uncertain. CDR1 MNHEY and CDR2 SVGAGI come from the germline V gene. V was pared by 1 base and J by 5 bases, with 14 bases between. CDR3 length: 15 residues. The CDR3 sequence: CASSYLRASTETQYF. In DNA form, the CDR3 reads TGTGCCAGCAGTTACTTACGGGCTTCAACCGAGACCCAGTACTTC.

V gene TRBV9 combines with J gene TRBJ2-3, with TRBD2 identical over 8 bases. CDR1 SGDLS and CDR2 YYNGEE come from the germline V gene. This CDR3 region has 16 residues. J gave up 4 bases and V 2 bases, and 9 bases lay outside the gene matches. For the CDR3, the DNA is TGTGCCAGCAGCGTTGGAGCGGGGGTAGAACCAGATACGCAGTATTTT. Translated: CASSVGAGVEPDTQYF.